One sample yielded the 6 T cell receptor beta chains listed below, sequenced in a study of cytomegalovirus exposure and HLA in healthy donors. The PCR used 60 Vbeta and 13 Jbeta primers. The repertoire was sequenced with immunoSEQ multiplex PCR; TCRdb's copy has only in-frame clones and lacks some. This sample has about 200,000 clones, with roughly 72% found just once. Sequenced sample: PBMCs. These receptor sequences come from a man under 40 in good health and CMV-seronegative.

This clone was detected only once. This chain uses TRBV14 with TRBJ2-7, with 9 bases aligning to TRBD2. CDR3 length: 14 residues. Germline V lookup: CDR1 SGHDN, CDR2 FVKESK. The ends lost 4 bases at V and 2 bases at J; junction bases unmatched: 3. In nucleotides, the CDR3 is TGTGCCAGCAGCCTGGGCGGGAGGGCCTACGAGCAGTACTTC. Translating it yields CASSLGGRAYEQYF.

V is TRBV6-5 and J is TRBJ1-5; TRBD1 agrees at 7 bases. The germline CDR1 and CDR2 sequences are MNHEY and SVGAGI. The V segment lost 5 bases and the J segment 4 bases; nucleotides outside the gene matches: 2. This CDR3 region has 13 residues. CDR3 DNA sequence: TGTGCCAGCAGTCCGACAGGGAATCAGCCCCAGCATTTT. Protein: CASSPTGNQPQHF.

The chain is built from TRBV5-4 and TRBJ2-7; 8 bases fit TRBD1. The junction had 9 bases not matched to a gene; V was cut back by 3 bases and J by 4 bases. Germline assignment: CDR1 SGHNT and CDR2 YYREEE (reference sequence). The CDR3 totals 15 residues. Written as DNA, the CDR3 is TGTGCCAGCAGCTCATGGACAGGGTTACCTTACGAGCAGTACTTC. Amino acids: CASSSWTGLPYEQYF.

CDR3 coding DNA: TGTGCCAGCAGCTCCTTCTCGTCTGGAAACACCATATATTTT. Translating it yields CASSSFSSGNTIYF. The chain combines TRBV7-9 with TRBJ1-3, with unresolved D. Germline-derived CDR1 and CDR2 are SEHNR and FQNEAQ (reference sequence). V was pared by 4 bases and J by 1 base, with 8 bases between. CDR3 size: 14 residues.

This chain links TRBV10-2 with TRBJ1-1; 8 bases map to TRBD1. After removal of 5 bases from V and 1 base from J, the junction contained 6 bases not matched to a gene. Germline V gene lookup returns CDR1 WSHSY and CDR2 SAAADI. The CDR3 loop spans 15 amino acids. The DNA for the CDR3 is TGCGCCAGCAGTTTAACCGGGACAGGGAACACTGAAGCTTTCTTT. Its translation: CASSLTGTGNTEAFF.

This chain uses TRBV7-3 with TRBJ2-1; TRBD1 agrees at 8 bases. CDR1 is SGHTA, CDR2 FQGTGA, per germline. The CDR3 has 15 amino acids. V lost 2 bases and J lost 6; bases outside the gene matches: 6. DNA for the CDR3: TGTGCCAGCAGCTTATGGCAGGGGGCGGGCAATGAGCAGTTCTTC. Amino acid sequence: CASSLWQGAGNEQFF. Complete variable domain (other parts from reference TRBV7-3 and TRBJ2-1): GAGVSQTPSNKVTEKGKYVELRCDPISGHTALYWYRQSLGQGPEFLIYFQGTGAADDSGLPNDRFFAVRPEGSVSTLKIQRTERGDSAVYLCASSLWQGAGNEQFFGPGTRLTVL.